The source of this T cell receptor (beta chain) is a study of somatic mutations in cytotoxic T cells in rheumatoid arthritis. Study summary: Flow cytometry sorted some V beta antibody-stained T-cell populations to nearly 100% purity, V beta1+ cells among them being sequenced for TCRB.

Study outcomes and limitations: CD8+ T cells showed clonality that did not differ significantly between patients with rheumatoid arthritis and age-matched healthy controls. A rise in CD8+ clonality with age was seen in rheumatoid arthritis patients but not in healthy controls. With roughly 65 patients examined, roughly eight had a largest CD8+ clone exceeding 20% of CD8+ cells.

Assay: immunoSEQ multiplex PCR; the TCRdb copy retains only in-frame clones and omits some. Of around 23,000 clones in the sample, around 74% are singletons; the top ten hold approximately 9.4%. Per germline, CDR1 SGHNT and CDR2 YYREEE (reference sequence). The CDR3 length is 15 residues. The V end lost 1 base, the J end lost 5 bases, and 13 bases lay between the germline ends. About this clone: Its antigen remains unknown.

Sequenced input: CD8+ T cells sorted from blood. This clonotype was sampled from a young woman in good health. V is TRBV5-4 and J is TRBJ2-1; D could derive from TRBD1 or TRBD2 (5 bases each). The DNA for the CDR3 is TGTGCCAGCAGCTTGTGGGGGTTTGGTAACAATGAGCAGTTCTTC. Its protein product is CASSLWGFGNNEQFF.